These T cell receptor beta chains were read from a single sample in a study of T-cell reconstitution after alpha-beta-depleted transplantation in children. MiXCR, applied by TCRdb to the PCR reads, yields one record per CDR3 protein. Among approximately 230,000 distinct CDR3 sequences listed, 20% to 30% were seen once. Sequences were derived from PBMCs, mostly from graft donor cells, sampled 360 days after TCRalphabeta/CD19-depleted stem cell transplant. These receptors were collected from a female patient between 2 and 15 years old who had a stem cell transplant for congenital amegakaryocytic thrombocytopenia, so the T cells may come from the graft donor. Both conserved end residues are part of each CDR3.

>TRBJ2-3|TRBV28
CASSYFPGASTDTQYF
>TRBJ2-2|TRBV5-1
CATGELAGVGNTGELFF
>TRBJ2-3|TRBV4-2
CASSQDGVTQYF
>TRBJ2-1|TRBV4-1
CASSQGGTGLAVYNEQFF
>TRBJ2-7|TRBV28
CASRGQGNPTYEQYF
>TRBJ2-5|TRBV29-1
CSVEGWEGGETQYF
>TRBJ2-6|TRBV15
CATSRDYVSGANVLTF
>TRBJ1-4|TRBV3-1
CASSDRGPEKLFF
>TRBJ2-3|TRBV7-6
CASTRGSTDTQYF
>TRBJ1-3|TRBV10-3
CAISPGQGENTIYF
>TRBJ2-3|TRBV5-1
CASSLSRGQGTDTQYF
>TRBJ2-2|TRBV7-9
CASSPRQKRWSGELFF
>TRBJ2-7|TRBV29-1
CSVENPARSYEQYF
>TRBJ1-1|TRBV7-9
CASSLDGRGNTEAFF
>TRBJ1-1|TRBV29-1
CSVEVAGPRGTEAFF
>TRBJ2-4|TRBV6-5
CASSNRQGRGGKNIQYF
>TRBJ1-1|TRBV10-3
CAISESSGVITEAFF
>TRBJ2-7|TRBV20-1
CSARLSGSFGNEQYF
>TRBJ1-2|TRBV9
CASSVNRGGYTF
>TRBJ1-1|TRBV19
CASLGVRDAEAFF
>TRBJ2-3|TRBV29-1
CSVGTSTDTQYF
>TRBJ2-3|TRBV6-5
CASSYRDKGTDTQYF
>TRBJ1-4|TRBV28
CASSFQRQGRNEKLFF
>TRBJ2-2|TRBV5-1
CASSTGLNTGELFF
>TRBJ2-6|TRBV2
CATSTYSGANVLTF
>TRBJ2-3|TRBV24-1
CATSGTSGRFTDTQYF
>TRBJ2-7|TRBV28
CASRWHQPGLNSYEQYF
>TRBJ2-1|TRBV7-2
CASSSFSGFYNEQFF
>TRBJ2-4|TRBV5-1
CASSFAGQNIQYF
>TRBJ2-7|TRBV4-2
CASSQGWGVPYEQYF
>TRBJ1-5|TRBV7-9
CASSLGGPNQPQHF
>TRBJ1-3|TRBV12-3/TRBV12-4
CASTLTSSGNTIYF
>TRBJ2-1|TRBV12-3/TRBV12-4
CASSFLSLAAYNEQFF
>TRBJ1-1|TRBV6-5
CASSYRGHMNTEAFF
>TRBJ1-2|TRBV7-8
CASSLGAGGLAGYTF
>TRBJ2-5|TRBV11-2
CASSLWLRETQYF
>TRBJ2-3|TRBV11-2
CASSLGLGTDTQYF
>TRBJ1-4|TRBV19
CASSMDGNAATNEKLFF
>TRBJ1-6|TRBV9
CASSAEGRNSPLHF
>TRBJ2-7|TRBV7-9
CATTDRGIEGYEQYF
>TRBJ1-1|TRBV20-1
CSARYLLNTEAFF
>TRBJ2-5|TRBV7-6
CASSLGYTPSGETQYF
>TRBJ1-1|TRBV4-1
CASSQDLWGRAGTEAFF
>TRBJ2-5|TRBV20-1
CSVISGGLETQYF
>TRBJ2-7|TRBV20-1
CSARDRILSREQYF
>TRBJ2-2|TRBV29-1
CSIGQGQVSGELFF
>TRBJ2-1|TRBV29-1
CSVESRELYNEQFF